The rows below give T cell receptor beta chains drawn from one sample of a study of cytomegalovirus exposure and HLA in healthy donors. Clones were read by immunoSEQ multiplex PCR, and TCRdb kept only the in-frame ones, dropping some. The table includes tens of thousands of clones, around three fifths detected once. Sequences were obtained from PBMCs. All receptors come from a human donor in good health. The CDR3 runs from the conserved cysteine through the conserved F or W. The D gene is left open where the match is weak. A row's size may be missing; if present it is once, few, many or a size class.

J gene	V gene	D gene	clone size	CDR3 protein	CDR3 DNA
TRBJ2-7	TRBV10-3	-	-	CAISAGNVYEQYF	TGTGCCATCAGTGCGGGGAATGTCTACGAGCAGTACTTC
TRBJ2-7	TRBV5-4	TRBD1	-	CASSSDRGGSYEQYF	TGTGCCAGCAGCTCCGACAGGGGGGGATCCTACGAGCAGTACTTC
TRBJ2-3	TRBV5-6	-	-	CASSLSTDTQYF	TGTGCCAGCAGCCTGAGCACAGATACGCAGTATTTT
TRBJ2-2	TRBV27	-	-	CASLPGVAVNTGELFF	TGTGCCAGTCTCCCTGGGGTAGCGGTGAACACCGGGGAGCTGTTTTTT
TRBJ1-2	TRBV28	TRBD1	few	CASSSSGTGGPGYTF	TGTGCCAGCAGTTCCTCCGGGACAGGGGGCCCTGGCTACACCTTC
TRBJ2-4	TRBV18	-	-	CASSPGQENIQYF	TGTGCCAGCTCACCGGGACAAGAAAACATTCAGTACTTC
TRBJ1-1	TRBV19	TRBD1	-	CASRDRGNCEAFF	TGTGCCAGCCGGGACAGGGGAAACTGTGAAGCTTTCTTT
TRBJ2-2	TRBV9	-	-	CASSVAGFTGELFF	TGTGCCAGCAGCGTAGCCGGGTTCACCGGGGAGCTGTTTTTT
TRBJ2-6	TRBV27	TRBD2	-	CASSLAGLGRSGANILTF	TGTGCCAGCAGTTTAGCGGGACTAGGGAGGTCTGGGGCCAACATCCTGACTTTC
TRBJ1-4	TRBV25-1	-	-	CASSAQGRGNEKLFF	TGTGCCAGCAGTGCCCAGGGTAGGGGGAATGAAAAACTGTTTTTT
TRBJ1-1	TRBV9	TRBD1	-	CASSAQGARNTEAFF	TGTGCCAGTTCCGCACAGGGGGCCCGGAACACTGAAGCTTTCTTT
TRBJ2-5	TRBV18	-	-	CASSPFRQETQYF	TGTGCCAGCTCACCTTTCCGCCAAGAGACCCAGTACTTC
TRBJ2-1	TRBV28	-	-	CASRRGGSYNEQFF	TGTGCCAGCAGGCGGGGAGGCTCCTACAATGAGCAGTTCTTC
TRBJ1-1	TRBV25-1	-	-	CASSDPLFANEAFF	TGTGCCAGCAGTGACCCCCTGTTTGCTAATGAAGCTTTCTTT
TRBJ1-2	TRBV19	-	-	CASSRQNYGYTF	TGTGCCAGTAGTAGACAGAACTATGGCTACACCTTC
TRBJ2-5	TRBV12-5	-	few	CASGQDSRIETQYF	TGTGCTAGTGGCCAAGACAGTCGGATAGAGACCCAGTACTTC
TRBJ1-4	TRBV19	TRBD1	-	CASSRASGGDEKLFF	TGTGCCAGTAGTCGGGCTTCAGGGGGCGATGAAAAACTGTTTTTT
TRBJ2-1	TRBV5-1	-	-	CASSLAVSAAEQFF	TGCGCCAGCAGCTTGGCCGTTAGCGCGGCTGAGCAGTTCTTC
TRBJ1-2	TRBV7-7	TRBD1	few	CASSLHRGIRGYPF	TGTGCTAGCAGCTTACACAGGGGGATTCGTGGCTACCCCTTC
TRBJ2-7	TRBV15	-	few	CATSRDRRDPEIF	TGTGCCACCAGCAGAGATCGGAGGGACCCTGAAATCTTC
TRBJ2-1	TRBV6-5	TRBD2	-	CASSSPGTSYNEQFF	TGTGCCAGCAGTTCACCCGGGACTAGTTACAATGAGCAGTTCTTC
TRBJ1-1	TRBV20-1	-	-	CSATGNTEAFF	TGCAGTGCTACAGGGAACACTGAAGCTTTCTTT
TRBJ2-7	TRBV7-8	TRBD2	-	CASRPGGGYEQYF	TGTGCCAGCAGACCCGGGGGGGGCTACGAGCAGTACTTC
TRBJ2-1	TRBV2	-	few	CASSRLGGANEQFF	TGTGCCAGCAGCCGCCTGGGGGGGGCGAATGAGCAGTTCTTC
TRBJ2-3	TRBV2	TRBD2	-	CASSELGTSVGTDTQYF	TGTGCCAGCAGTGAGTTAGGGACTAGCGTTGGCACAGATACGCAGTATTTT
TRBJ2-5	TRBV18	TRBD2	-	CASSLGTSGGQETQYF	TGTGCCAGCTCACTTGGGACTAGCGGGGGACAAGAGACCCAGTACTTC
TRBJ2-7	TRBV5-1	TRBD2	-	CASSFAGGPPYEQYF	TGCGCCAGCAGCTTCGCGGGGGGGCCCCCCTACGAGCAGTACTTC
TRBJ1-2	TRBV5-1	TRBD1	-	CASSTNPPGQNSGFYGYTF	TGCGCCAGCAGCACCAATCCCCCGGGACAGAACTCCGGATTCTATGGCTACACCTTC
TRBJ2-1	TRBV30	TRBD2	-	CAWRGGGAYNEQFF	TGTGCCTGGAGAGGCGGGGGGGCCTACAATGAGCAGTTCTTC
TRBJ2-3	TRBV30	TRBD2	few	CAWTSGLVIQLDTQYF	TGTGCCTGGACATCGGGACTAGTCATTCAATTAGATACGCAGTATTTT